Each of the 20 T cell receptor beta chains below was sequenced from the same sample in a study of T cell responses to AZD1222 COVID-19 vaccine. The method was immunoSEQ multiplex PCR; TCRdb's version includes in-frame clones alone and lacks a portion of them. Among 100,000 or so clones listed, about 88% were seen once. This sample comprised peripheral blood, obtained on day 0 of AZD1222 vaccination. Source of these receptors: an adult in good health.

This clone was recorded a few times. The CDR3 is CASSQGSFGTQYF. The CDR3 DNA is TGTGCCAGCAGTCAAGGGAGTTTCGGGACCCAGTACTTC. The chain employs TRBV12-3 or TRBV12-4 and TRBJ2-5; D may be TRBD2 (5 bases). The CDR3 extends over 13 amino acids. Trimming cost V 5 bases and J 7 bases, with 14 bases left between them.

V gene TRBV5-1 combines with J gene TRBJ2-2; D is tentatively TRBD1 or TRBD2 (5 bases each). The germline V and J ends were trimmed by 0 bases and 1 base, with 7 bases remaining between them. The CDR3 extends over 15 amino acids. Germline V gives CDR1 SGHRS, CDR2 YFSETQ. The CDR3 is CASSLDGGNTGELFF. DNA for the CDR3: TGCGCCAGCAGCTTGGATGGGGGGAACACCGGGGAGCTGTTTTTT.

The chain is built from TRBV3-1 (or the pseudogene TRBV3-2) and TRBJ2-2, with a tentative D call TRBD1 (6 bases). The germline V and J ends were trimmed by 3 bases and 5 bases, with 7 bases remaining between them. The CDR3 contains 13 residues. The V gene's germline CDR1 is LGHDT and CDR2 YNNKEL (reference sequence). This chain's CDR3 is CASSQQGTGELFF. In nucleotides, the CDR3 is TGTGCCAGCAGCCAGCAGGGGACCGGGGAGCTGTTTTTT.

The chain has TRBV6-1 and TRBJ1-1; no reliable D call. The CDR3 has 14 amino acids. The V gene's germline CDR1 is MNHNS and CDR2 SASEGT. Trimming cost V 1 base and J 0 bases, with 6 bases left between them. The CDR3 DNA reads TGTGCCAGCAGTGAAGGACACATGAACACTGAAGCTTTCTTT. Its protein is CASSEGHMNTEAFF.

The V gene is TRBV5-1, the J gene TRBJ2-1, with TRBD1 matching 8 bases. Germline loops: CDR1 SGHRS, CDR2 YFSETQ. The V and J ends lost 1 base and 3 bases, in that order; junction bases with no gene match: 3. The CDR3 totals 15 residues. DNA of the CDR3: TGCGCCAGCAGCTTGCAGGGGGCGTACTACAATGAGCAGTTCTTC. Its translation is CASSLQGAYYNEQFF.

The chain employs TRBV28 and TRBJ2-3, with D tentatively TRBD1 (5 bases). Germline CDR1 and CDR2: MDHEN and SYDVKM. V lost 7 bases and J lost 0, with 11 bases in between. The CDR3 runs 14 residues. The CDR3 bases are TGTGCCAGCACCAGCCCAGGGAGCACAGATACGCAGTATTTT. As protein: CASTSPGSTDTQYF.

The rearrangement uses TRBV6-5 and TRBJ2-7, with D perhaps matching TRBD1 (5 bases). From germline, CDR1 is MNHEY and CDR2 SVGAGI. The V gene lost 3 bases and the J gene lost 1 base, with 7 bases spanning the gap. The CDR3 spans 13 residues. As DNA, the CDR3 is TGTGCCAGCAGTTATCAGGGTTCCTACGAGCAGTACTTC. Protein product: CASSYQGSYEQYF.

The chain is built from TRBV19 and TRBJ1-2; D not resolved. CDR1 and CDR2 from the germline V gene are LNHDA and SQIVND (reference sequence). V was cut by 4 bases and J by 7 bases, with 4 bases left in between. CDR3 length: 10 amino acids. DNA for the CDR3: TGTGCCAGTAGTAGAGTTGGCTACACCTTC. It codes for CASSRVGYTF.

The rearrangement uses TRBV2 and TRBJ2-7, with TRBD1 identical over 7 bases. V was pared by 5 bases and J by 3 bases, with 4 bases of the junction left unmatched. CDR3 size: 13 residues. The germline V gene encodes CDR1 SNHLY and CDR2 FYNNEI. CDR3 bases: TGTGCCAGCAGTTGGGACAGCAACTACGAGCAGTACTTC. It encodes CASSWDSNYEQYF.

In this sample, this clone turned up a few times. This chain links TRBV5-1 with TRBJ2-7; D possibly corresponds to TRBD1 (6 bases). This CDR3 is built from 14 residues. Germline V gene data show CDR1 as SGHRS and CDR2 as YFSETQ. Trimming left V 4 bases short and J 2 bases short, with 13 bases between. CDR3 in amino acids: CASSPSGTPYEQYF. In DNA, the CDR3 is TGCGCCAGCAGCCCGTCCGGGACACCCTACGAGCAGTACTTC.

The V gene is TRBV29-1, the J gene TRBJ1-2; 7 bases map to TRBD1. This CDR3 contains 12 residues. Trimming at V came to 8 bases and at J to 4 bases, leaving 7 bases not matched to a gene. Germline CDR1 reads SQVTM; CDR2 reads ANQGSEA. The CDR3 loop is CSTRQGPYGYTF. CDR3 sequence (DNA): TGCAGCACTCGACAGGGTCCCTATGGCTACACCTTC.

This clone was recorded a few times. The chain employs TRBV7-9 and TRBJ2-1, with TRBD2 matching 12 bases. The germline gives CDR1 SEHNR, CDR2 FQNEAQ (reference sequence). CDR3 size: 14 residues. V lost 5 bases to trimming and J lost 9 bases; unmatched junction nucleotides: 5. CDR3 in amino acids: CASSRLAGAVEQFF. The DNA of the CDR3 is TGTGCCAGCAGCCGACTAGCGGGAGCGGTTGAGCAGTTCTTC.

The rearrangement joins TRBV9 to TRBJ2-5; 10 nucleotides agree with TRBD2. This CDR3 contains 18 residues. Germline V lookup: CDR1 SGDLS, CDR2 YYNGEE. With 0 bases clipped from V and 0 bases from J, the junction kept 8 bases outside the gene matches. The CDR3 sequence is CASSVATETSGYQETQYF. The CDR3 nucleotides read TGTGCCAGCAGCGTAGCTACGGAGACTAGCGGGTACCAAGAGACCCAGTACTTC.

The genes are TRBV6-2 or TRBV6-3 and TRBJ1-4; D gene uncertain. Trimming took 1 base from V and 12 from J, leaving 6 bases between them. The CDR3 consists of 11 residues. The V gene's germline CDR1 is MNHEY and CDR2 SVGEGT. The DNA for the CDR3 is TGTGCCAGCAGTTACTTCAAGGAACTGTTTTTT. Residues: CASSYFKELFF.

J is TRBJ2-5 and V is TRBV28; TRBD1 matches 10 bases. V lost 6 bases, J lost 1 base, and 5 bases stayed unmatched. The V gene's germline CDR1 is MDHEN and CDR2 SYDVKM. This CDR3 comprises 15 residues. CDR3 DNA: TGTGCCAGCAGACCTTGGACAGGGGGCCAAGAGACCCAGTACTTC. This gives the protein CASRPWTGGQETQYF.

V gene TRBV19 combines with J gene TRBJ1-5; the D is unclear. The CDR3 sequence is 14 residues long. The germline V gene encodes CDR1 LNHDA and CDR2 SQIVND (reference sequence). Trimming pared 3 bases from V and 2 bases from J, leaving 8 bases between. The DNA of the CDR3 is TGTGCCAGTAGTATTAACTTGCGCAATCAGCCCCAGCATTTT. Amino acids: CASSINLRNQPQHF.

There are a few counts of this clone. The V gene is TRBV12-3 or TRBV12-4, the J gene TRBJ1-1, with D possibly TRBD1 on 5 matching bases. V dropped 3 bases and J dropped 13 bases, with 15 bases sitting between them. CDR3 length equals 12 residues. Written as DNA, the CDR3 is TGTGCCAGCAGTTTCGGGGCAGAACGCGGTTTCTTT. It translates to CASSFGAERGFF.

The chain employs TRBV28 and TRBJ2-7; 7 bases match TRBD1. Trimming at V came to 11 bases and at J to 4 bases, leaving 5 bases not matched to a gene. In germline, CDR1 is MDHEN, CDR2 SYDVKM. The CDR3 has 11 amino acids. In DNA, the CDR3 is TGTGCCTGTGGGGGACAGTACGAGCAGTACTTC. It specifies CACGGQYEQYF.

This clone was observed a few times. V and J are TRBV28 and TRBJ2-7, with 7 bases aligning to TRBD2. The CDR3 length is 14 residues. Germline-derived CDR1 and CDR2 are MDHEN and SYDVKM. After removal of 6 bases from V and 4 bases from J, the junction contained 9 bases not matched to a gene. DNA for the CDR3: TGTGCCAGCAGCCCTGCCGGGGGGAAATACGAGCAGTACTTC. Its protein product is CASSPAGGKYEQYF.

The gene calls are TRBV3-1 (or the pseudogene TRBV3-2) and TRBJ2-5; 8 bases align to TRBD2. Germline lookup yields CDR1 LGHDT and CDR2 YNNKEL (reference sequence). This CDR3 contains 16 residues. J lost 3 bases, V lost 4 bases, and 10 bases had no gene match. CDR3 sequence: CASSPLKRAGEETQYF. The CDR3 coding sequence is TGTGCCAGCAGCCCGCTTAAAAGAGCGGGAGAAGAGACCCAGTACTTC.